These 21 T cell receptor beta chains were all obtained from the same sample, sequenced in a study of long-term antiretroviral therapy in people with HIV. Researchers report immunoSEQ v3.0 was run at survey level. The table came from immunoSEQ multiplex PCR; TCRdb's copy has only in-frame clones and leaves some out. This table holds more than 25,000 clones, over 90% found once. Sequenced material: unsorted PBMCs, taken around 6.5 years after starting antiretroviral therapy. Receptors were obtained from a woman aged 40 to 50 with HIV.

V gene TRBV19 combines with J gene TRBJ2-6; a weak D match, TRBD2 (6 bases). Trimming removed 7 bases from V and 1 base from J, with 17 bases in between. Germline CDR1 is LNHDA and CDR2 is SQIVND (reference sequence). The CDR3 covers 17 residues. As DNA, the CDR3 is TGTGCCAGTAATCGGGATGGTGGGAGGTCTGGGGCCAACGTCCTGACTTTC. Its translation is CASNRDGGRSGANVLTF.

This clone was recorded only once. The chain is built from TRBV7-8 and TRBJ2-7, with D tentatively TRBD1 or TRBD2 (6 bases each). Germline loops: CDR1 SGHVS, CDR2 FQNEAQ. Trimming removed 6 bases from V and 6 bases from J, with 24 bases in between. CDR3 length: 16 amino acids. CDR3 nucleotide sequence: TGTGCCAGCAGGGAGAATGCGGGACAAGGCAACGTCGAGCAGTACTTC. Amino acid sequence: CASRENAGQGNVEQYF.

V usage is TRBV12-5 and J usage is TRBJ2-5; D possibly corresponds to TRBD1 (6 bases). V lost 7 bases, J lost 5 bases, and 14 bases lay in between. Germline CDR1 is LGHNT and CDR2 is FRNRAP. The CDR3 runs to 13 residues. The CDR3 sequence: CASAYTGIETQYF. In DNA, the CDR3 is TGTGCTAGTGCCTATACAGGGATCGAGACCCAGTACTTC.

CDR3 residues: CASGREGNQPQHF. CDR3 coding DNA: TGTGCCAGCGGGAGGGAGGGGAATCAGCCCCAGCATTTT. The chain has TRBV2 and TRBJ1-5; a possible D gene is TRBD1 (5 bases). With 8 bases removed from V and 4 bases from J, the gap between germline ends came to 12 bases. The CDR3 is 13 amino acids. Germline loops: CDR1 SNHLY, CDR2 FYNNEI.

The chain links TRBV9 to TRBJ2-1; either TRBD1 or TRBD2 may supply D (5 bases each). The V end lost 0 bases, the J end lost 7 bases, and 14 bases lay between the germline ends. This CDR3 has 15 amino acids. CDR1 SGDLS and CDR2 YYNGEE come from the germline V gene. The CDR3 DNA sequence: TGTGCCAGCAGCGTAGCACCCCTGGGGGAGAATGAGCAGTTCTTC. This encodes CASSVAPLGENEQFF.

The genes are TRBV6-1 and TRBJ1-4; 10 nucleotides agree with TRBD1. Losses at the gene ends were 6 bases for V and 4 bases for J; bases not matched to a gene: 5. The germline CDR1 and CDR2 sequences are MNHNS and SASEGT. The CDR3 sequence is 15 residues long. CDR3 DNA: TGTGCCAGCAGGGACAGGGACAGGGGTAATGAAAAACTGTTTTTT. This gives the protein CASRDRDRGNEKLFF.

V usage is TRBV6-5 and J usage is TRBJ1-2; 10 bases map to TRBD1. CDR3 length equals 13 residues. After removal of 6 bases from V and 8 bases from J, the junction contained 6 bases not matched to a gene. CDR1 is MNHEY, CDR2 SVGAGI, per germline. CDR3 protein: CASRTGTGAGYTF. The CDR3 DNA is TGTGCCAGCAGAACCGGGACAGGGGCCGGCTACACCTTC.

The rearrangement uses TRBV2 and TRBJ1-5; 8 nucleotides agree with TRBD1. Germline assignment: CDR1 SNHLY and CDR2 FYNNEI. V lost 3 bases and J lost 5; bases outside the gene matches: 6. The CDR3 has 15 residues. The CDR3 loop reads CASSDTGGRYQPQHF. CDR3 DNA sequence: TGTGCCAGCAGTGATACAGGGGGTCGATATCAGCCCCAGCATTTT.

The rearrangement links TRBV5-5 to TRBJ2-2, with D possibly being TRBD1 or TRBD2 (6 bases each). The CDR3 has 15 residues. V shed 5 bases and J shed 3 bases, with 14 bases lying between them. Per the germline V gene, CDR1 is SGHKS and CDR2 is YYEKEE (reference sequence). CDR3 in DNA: TGTGCCAGCAGTCCTTGGGGGGCCGACACCGGGGAGCTGTTTTTT. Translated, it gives CASSPWGADTGELFF. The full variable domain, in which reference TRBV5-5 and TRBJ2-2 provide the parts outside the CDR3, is DAGVTQSPTHLIKTRGQQVTLRCSPISGHKSVSWYQQVLGQGPQFIFQYYEKEERGRGNFPDRFSARQFPNYSSELNVNALLLGDSALYLCASSPWGADTGELFFGEGSRLTVL.

CDR3 in DNA: TGCGCCAGCAGTCTCGGGCAGGGGTTGAACACTGAAGCTTTCTTT. As protein: CASSLGQGLNTEAFF. The rearrangement uses TRBV10-2 and TRBJ1-1; TRBD1 is a possible D gene (6 bases). CDR3 size: 15 residues. Trimming took 5 bases from V and 0 from J, leaving 13 bases between them. CDR1 WSHSY and CDR2 SAAADI come from the germline V gene.

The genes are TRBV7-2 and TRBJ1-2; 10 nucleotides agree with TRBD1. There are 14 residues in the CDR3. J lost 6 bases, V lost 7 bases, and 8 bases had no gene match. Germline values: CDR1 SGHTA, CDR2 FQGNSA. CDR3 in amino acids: CASTRLDRGDGYTF. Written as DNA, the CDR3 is TGTGCCAGCACCCGATTGGACAGGGGGGATGGCTACACCTTC.

CDR3 residues: CASSIYGNQPQHF. In DNA form, the CDR3 reads TGTGCCAGTAGTATCTACGGCAATCAGCCCCAGCATTTT. The J gene is TRBJ1-5, the V gene TRBV19; D call uncertain. Germline V gene data show CDR1 as LNHDA and CDR2 as SQIVND (reference sequence). The CDR3 sequence is 13 residues long. The V gene lost 3 bases and the J gene lost 2 bases, with 5 bases spanning the gap.

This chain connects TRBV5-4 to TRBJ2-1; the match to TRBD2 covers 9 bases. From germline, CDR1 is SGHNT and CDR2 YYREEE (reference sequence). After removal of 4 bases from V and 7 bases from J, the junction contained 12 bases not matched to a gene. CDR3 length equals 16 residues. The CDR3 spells CASSPGGAGGRNEQFF. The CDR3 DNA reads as TGTGCCAGCAGCCCCGGGGGGGCGGGGGGGCGAAATGAGCAGTTCTTC.

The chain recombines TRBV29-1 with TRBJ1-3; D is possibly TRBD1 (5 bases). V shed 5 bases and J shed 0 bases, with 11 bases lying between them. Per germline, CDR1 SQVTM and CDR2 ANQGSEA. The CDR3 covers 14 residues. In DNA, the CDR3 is TGCAGCGTTACTCCGACAGACTCTGGAAACACCATATATTTT. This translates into CSVTPTDSGNTIYF.

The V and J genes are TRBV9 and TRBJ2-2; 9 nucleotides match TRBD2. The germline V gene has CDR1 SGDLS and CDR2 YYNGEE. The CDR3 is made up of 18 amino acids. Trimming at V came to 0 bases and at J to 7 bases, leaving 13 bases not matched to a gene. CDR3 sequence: CASSVDPGRGGRSGELFF. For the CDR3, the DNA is TGTGCCAGCAGCGTAGACCCCGGGCGGGGGGGCCGTAGCGGGGAGCTGTTTTTT.

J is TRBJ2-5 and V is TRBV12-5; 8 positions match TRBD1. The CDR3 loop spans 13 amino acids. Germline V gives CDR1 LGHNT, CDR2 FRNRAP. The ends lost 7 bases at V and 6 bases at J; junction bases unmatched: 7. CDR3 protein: CASAMDRAQTQYF. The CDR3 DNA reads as TGTGCTAGTGCCATGGACAGGGCGCAGACCCAGTACTTC.

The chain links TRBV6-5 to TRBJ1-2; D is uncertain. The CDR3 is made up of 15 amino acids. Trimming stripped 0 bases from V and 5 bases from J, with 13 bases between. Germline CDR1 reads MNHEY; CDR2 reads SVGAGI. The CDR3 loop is CASSYSPGLTYGYTF. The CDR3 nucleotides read TGTGCCAGCAGTTACTCGCCCGGCCTTACATATGGCTACACCTTC.

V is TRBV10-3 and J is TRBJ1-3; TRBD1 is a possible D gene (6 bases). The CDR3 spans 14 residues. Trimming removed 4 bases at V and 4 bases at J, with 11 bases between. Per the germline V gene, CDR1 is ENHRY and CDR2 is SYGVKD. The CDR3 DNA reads TGTGCCATCAGTGCAGGGGCGGCCGGAAACACCATATATTTT. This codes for CAISAGAAGNTIYF.

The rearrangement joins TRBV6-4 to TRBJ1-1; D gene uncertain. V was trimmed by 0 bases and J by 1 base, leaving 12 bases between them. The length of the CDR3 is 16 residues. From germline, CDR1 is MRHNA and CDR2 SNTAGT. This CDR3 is CASSDSPFPWNTEAFF. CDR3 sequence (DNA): TGTGCCAGCAGTGACTCGCCGTTCCCCTGGAACACTGAAGCTTTCTTT.

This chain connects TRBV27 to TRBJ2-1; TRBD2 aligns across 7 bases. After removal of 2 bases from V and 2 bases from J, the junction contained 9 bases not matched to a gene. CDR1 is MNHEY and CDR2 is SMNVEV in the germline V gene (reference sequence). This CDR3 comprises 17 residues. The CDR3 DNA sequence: TGTGCCAGCAGTTTAGCGACCGGAGGACTAGCCTACAATGAGCAGTTCTTC. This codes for CASSLATGGLAYNEQFF.

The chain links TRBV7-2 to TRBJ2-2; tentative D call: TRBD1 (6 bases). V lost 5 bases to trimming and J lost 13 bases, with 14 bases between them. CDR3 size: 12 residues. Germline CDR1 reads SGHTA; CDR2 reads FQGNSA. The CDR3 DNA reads TGTGCCAGCAGCCGAAGGGGGACGGCGCTGTTTTTT. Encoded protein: CASSRRGTALFF.